The clone carrying this T cell receptor (beta chain) was found a few times. This sample was taken from a study of blood T cell repertoires in COVID-19. Study information: Donors in the United States, Italy and Spain gave samples during acute or convalescent COVID-19. Sample material is recorded as cDNA or gDNA derived from T cells, B-cell-depleted T cells, or PBMCs.

The germline gives CDR1 MDHEN, CDR2 SYDVKM. CDR3 length: 14 residues. The junction had 3 bases not matched to a gene; V was cut back by 2 bases and J by 3 bases. Methods used by the authors: From reference gene primer amplification, estimates of nucleated cell counts were derived. Only in-frame clones appear in the TCRdb table, and some are missing; sequencing was by immunoSEQ multiplex PCR. V, J and clone size are those of that table, while D and trimming were read from the DNA. Of approximately 59,000 clones listed, over 75% are singletons. This chain links TRBV28 with TRBJ2-7, with TRBD2 identical over 8 bases. Sequenced material: peripheral blood. The TCR originated in a man aged 35 to 55 with active COVID-19. The CDR3 DNA reads TGTGCCAGCAGTTTAAACCTAGCGGGCTACGAGCAGTACTTC. It encodes CASSLNLAGYEQYF.